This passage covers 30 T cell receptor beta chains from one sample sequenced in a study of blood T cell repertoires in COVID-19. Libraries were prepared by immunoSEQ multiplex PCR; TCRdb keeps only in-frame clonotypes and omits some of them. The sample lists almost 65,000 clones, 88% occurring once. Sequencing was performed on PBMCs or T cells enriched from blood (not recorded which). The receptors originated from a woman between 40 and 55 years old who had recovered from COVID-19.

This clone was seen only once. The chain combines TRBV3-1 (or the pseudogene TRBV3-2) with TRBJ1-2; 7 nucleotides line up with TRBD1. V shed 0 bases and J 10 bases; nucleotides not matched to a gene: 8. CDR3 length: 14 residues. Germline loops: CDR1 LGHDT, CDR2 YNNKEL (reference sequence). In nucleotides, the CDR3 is TGTGCCAGCAGCCAAGATCTAGGGACAGAATCCTACACCTTC. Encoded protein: CASSQDLGTESYTF.

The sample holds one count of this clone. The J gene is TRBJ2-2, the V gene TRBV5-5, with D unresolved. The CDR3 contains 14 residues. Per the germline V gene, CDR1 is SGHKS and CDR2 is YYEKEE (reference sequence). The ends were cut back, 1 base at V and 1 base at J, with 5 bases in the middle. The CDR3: CASSLSLNTGELFF. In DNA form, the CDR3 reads TGTGCCAGCAGCTTGTCCCTGAACACCGGGGAGCTGTTTTTT.

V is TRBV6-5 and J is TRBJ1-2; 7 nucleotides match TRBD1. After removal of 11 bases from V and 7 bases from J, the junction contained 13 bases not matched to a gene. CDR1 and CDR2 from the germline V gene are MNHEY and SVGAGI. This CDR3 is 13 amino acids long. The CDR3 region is CASTGQERSGYTF. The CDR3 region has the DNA TGTGCCTCTACAGGACAGGAACGGAGTGGCTACACCTTC.

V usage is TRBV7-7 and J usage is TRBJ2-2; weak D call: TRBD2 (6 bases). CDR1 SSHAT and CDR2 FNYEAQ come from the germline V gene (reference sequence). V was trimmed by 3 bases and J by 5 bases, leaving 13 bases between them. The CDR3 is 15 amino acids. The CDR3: CASSLEGGLTGELFF. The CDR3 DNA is TGTGCCAGCAGCTTGGAAGGAGGGCTGACCGGGGAGCTGTTTTTT.

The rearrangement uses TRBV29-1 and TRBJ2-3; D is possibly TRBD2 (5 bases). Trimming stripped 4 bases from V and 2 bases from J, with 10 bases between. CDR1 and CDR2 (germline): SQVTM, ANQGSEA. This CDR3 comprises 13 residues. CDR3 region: CSVVATPTDTQYF. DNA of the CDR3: TGCAGCGTTGTAGCGACCCCCACAGATACGCAGTATTTT.

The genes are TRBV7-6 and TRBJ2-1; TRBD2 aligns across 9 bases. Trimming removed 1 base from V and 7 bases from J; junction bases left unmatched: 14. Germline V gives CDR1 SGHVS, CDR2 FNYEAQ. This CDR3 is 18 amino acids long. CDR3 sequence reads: CASSLVEGAGGIKNEQFF. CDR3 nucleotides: TGTGCCAGCAGCTTAGTAGAAGGAGCGGGGGGTATAAAAAATGAGCAGTTCTTC.

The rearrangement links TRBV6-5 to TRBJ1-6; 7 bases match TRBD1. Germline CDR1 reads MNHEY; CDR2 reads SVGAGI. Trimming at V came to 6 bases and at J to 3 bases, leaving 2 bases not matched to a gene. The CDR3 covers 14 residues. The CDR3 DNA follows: TGTGCCAGCAGGGGACAGCTCTATAATTCACCCCTCCACTTT. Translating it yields CASRGQLYNSPLHF.

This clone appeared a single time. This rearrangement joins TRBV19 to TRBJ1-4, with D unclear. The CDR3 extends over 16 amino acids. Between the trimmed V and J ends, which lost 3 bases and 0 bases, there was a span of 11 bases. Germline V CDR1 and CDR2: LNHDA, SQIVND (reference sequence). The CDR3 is CASSMGQGATNEKLFF. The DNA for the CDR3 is TGTGCCAGTAGTATGGGCCAAGGTGCAACTAATGAAAAACTGTTTTTT. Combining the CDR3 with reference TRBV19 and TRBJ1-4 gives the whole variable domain DGGITQSPKYLFRKEGQNVTLSCEQNLNHDAMYWYRQDPGQGLRLIYYSQIVNDFQKGDIAEGYSVSREKKESFPLTVTSAQKNPTAFYLCASSMGQGATNEKLFFGSGTQLSVL.

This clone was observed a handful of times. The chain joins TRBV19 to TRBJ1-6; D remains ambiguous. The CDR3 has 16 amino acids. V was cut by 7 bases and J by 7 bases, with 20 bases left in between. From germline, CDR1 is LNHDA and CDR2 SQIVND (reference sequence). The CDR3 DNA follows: TGTGCCAGTAAGCTTCGTGCGCCGGACTCCAATTCACCCCTCCACTTT. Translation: CASKLRAPDSNSPLHF.

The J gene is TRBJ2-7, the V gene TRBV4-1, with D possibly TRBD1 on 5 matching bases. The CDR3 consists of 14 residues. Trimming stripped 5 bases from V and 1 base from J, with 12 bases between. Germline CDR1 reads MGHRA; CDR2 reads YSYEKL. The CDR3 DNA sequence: TGCGCCAGCAGCTCTAGACAGCTTTCCTACGAGCAGTACTTC. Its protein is CASSSRQLSYEQYF.

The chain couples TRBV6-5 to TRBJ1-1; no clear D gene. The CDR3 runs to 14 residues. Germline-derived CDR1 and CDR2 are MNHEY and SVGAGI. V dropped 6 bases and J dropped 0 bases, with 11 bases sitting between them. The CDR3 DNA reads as TGTGCCAGCAGCGTCACTATACTGAACACTGAAGCTTTCTTT. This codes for CASSVTILNTEAFF.

For the CDR3, the DNA is TGTGCCAGCAGTTTAAATAGACAGGGGGATGGCTACACCTTC. This translates into CASSLNRQGDGYTF. V and J are TRBV27 and TRBJ1-2, with 9 positions matching TRBD1. This CDR3 has 14 residues. After removal of 2 bases from V and 6 bases from J, the junction contained 4 bases not matched to a gene. Germline V gene data show CDR1 as MNHEY and CDR2 as SMNVEV (reference sequence).

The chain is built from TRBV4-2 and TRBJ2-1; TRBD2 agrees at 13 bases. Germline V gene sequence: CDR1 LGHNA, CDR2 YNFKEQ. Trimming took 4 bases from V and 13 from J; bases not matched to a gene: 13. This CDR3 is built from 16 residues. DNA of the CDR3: TGTGCCAGCAGCCTAAGCCCGGCTGGACTAGCGGGGGAACAGTTCTTC. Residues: CASSLSPAGLAGEQFF.

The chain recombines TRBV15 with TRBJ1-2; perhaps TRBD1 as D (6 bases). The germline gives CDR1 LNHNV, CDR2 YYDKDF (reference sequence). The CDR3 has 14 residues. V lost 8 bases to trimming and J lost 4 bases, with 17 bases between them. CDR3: CATSEGVGSYGYTF. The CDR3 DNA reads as TGTGCCACCTCCGAGGGGGTCGGAAGCTATGGCTACACCTTC.

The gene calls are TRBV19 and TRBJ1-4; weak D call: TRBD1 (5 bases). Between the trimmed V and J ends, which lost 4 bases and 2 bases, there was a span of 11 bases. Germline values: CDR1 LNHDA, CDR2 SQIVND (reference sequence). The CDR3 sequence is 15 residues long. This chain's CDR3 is CASSSQGITNEKLFF. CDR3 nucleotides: TGTGCCAGTAGTAGCCAGGGCATCACTAATGAAAAACTGTTTTTT.

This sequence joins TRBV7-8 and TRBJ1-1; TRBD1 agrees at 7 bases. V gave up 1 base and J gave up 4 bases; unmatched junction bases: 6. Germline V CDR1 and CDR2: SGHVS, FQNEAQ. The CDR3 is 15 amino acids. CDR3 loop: CASSLEGAGGTEAFF. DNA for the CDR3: TGTGCCAGCAGCTTAGAGGGGGCAGGGGGCACTGAAGCTTTCTTT.

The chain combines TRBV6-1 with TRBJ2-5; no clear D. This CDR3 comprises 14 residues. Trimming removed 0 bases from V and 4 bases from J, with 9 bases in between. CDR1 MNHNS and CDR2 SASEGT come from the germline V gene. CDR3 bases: TGTGCCAGCAGTGAAGCCCAGTTTCGAGAGACCCAGTACTTC. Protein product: CASSEAQFRETQYF.

The CDR3 nucleotides are TGTGCCAGCAAAGACAGACAGAGCTCCTACAATGAGCAGTTCTTC. It encodes CASKDRQSSYNEQFF. This chain uses TRBV27 with TRBJ2-1, with D tentatively TRBD1 (5 bases). Trimming left V 7 bases short and J 0 bases short, with 13 bases between. The CDR3 has 15 amino acids. Germline-derived CDR1 and CDR2 are MNHEY and SMNVEV (reference sequence).

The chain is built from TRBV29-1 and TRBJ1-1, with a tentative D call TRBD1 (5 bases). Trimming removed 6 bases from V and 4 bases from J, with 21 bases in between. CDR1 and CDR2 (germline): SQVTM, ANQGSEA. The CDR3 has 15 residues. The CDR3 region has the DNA TGCAGCGTCGCAGCCAGCCCCGGGGGTGGCACTGAAGCTTTCTTT. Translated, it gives CSVAASPGGGTEAFF.

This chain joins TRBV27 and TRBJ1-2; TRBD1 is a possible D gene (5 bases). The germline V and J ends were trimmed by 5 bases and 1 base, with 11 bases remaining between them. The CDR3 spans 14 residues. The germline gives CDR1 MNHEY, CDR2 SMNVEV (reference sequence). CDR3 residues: CASSGGGINYGYTF. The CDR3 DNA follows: TGTGCCAGCAGTGGGGGGGGAATTAACTATGGCTACACCTTC.

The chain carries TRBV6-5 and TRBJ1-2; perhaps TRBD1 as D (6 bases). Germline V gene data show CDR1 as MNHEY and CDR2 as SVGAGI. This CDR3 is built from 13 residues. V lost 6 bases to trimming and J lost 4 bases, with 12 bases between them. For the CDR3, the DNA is TGTGCCAGCAGACCGGGACACCGCTATGGCTACACCTTC. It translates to CASRPGHRYGYTF.

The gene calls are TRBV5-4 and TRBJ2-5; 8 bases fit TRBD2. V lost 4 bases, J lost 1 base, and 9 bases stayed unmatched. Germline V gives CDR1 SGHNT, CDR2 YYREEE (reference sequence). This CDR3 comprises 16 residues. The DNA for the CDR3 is TGTGCCAGCAGCCCGGGACTAGTACGAGGCCAAGAGACCCAGTACTTC. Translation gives CASSPGLVRGQETQYF.

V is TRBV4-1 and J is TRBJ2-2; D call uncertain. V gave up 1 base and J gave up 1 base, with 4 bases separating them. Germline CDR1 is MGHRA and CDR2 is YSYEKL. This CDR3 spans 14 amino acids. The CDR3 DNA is TGCGCCAGCAGCCAAGCCCTGAACACCGGGGAGCTGTTTTTT. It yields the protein CASSQALNTGELFF.

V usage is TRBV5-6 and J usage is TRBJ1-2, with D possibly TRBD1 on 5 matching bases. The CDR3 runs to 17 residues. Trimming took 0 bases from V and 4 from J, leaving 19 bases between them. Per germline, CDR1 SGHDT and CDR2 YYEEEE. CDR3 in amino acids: CASSLAGSGDPGYGYTF. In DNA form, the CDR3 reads TGTGCCAGCAGCTTGGCGGGTTCGGGGGATCCGGGCTATGGCTACACCTTC.

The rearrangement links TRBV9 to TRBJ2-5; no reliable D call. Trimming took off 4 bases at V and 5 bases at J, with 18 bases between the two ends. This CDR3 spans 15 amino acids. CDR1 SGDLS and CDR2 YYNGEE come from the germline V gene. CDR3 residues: CASSPWALVAETQYF. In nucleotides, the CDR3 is TGTGCCAGCAGCCCTTGGGCCTTGGTGGCCGAGACCCAGTACTTC.

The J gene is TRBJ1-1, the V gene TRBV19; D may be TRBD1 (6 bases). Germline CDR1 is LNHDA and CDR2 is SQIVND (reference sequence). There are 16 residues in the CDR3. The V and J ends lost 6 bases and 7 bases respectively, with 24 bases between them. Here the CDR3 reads CASSVLMGGGRGEAFF. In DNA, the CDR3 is TGTGCCAGTAGCGTATTAATGGGAGGGGGGAGAGGTGAAGCTTTCTTT.

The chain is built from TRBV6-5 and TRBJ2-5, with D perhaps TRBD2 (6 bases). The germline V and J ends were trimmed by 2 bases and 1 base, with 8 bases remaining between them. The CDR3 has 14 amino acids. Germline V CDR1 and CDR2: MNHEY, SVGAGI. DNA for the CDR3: TGTGCCAGCAGTTACGGAGGGCCCCAAGAGACCCAGTACTTC. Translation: CASSYGGPQETQYF.

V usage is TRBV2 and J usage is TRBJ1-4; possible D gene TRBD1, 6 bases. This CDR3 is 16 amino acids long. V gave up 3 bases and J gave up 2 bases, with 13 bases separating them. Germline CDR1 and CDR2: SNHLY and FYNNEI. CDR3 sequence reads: CASSDTGLGTNEKLFF. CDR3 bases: TGTGCCAGCAGTGATACAGGGCTAGGGACTAATGAAAAACTGTTTTTT.

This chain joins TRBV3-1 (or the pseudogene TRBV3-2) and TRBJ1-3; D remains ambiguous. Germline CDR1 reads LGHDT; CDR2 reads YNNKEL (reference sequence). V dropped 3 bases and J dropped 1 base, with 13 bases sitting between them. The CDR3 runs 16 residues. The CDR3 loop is CASSQAPVLSGNTIYF. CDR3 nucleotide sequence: TGTGCCAGCAGCCAGGCCCCAGTTCTTTCTGGAAACACCATATATTTT.

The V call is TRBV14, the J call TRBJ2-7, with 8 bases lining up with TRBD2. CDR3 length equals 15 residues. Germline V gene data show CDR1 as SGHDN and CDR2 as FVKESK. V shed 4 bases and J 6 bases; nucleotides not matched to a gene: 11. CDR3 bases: TGTGCCAGCAGCCTGTATAGTAGCGGGGATCCCGAGCAGTACTTC. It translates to CASSLYSSGDPEQYF. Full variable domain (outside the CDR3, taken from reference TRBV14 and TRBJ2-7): EAGVTQFPSHSVIEKGQTVTLRCDPISGHDNLYWYRRVMGKEIKFLLHFVKESKQDESGMPNNRFLAERTGGTYSTLKVQPAELEDSGVYFCASSLYSSGDPEQYFGPGTRLTVT.